These 9 T cell receptor beta chains originate from one sample sequenced in a study of metastatic and nonmetastatic thyroid tumors. All patients were treatment-naive before thyroid surgery. Using MiXCR, TCRdb re-called clones from the PCR reads. The table lists 6,100 or so clones, roughly 33% of them singletons. The sample was adjacent normal tissue. The source of these receptors is a male donor with papillary thyroid cancer or a benign thyroid nodule (not recorded which). Some clones in this sample may be carry-over from other donors' samples.

By share, this clone counts as large (0.1 to 1%). V usage is TRBV24-1 and J usage is TRBJ2-1; D call uncertain. Per germline, CDR1 KGHDR and CDR2 SFDVKD. This CDR3 spans 11 amino acids. V was shortened by 7 bases and J by 6 bases, with 6 bases between the two germline ends. The CDR3 sequence: CATRVGNEQFF. The CDR3 bases are TGTGCCACCAGGGTGGGCAATGAGCAGTTCTTC.

V usage is TRBV27 and J usage is TRBJ1-6, with a weak D call TRBD1 (5 bases). Per germline, CDR1 MNHEY and CDR2 SMNVEV (reference sequence). With 7 bases removed from V and 4 bases from J, the gap between germline ends came to 17 bases. The CDR3 length is 16 residues. Here the CDR3 DNA reads TGTGCCAGCACCTACAGGTTCCCAGGGTATAATTCACCCCTCCACTTT. It translates to CASTYRFPGYNSPLHF.

The genes are TRBV9 and TRBJ2-3; a possible D gene is TRBD1 (6 bases). The germline V and J ends were trimmed by 2 bases and 2 bases, with 12 bases remaining between them. Germline assignment: CDR1 SGDLS and CDR2 YYNGEE. The CDR3 spans 15 residues. As DNA, the CDR3 is TGTGCCAGCAGCGTGAGGGACACATACACAGATACGCAGTATTTT. It codes for CASSVRDTYTDTQYF.

The rearrangement joins TRBV4-2 to TRBJ1-5; the D gene is possibly TRBD1 (5 bases). CDR1 LGHNA and CDR2 YNFKEQ come from the germline V gene. This CDR3 comprises 16 residues. The germline V and J ends were trimmed by 2 bases and 3 bases, with 14 bases remaining between them. CDR3 nucleotides: TGTGCCAGCAGCCAATTTTTGACAGCCTCCAATCAGCCCCAGCATTTT. Protein product: CASSQFLTASNQPQHF.

This chain connects TRBV20-1 to TRBJ2-7, with TRBD1 identical over 8 bases. CDR1 is DFQATT and CDR2 is SNEGSKA in the germline V gene (reference sequence). The CDR3 contains 12 residues. As DNA, the CDR3 is TGCACCGTAGAGGGACAGGTTGGCGAGCAGTACTTC. The encoded protein is CTVEGQVGEQYF.

The V gene is TRBV19, the J gene TRBJ2-7; D call uncertain. CDR1 is LNHDA, CDR2 SQIVND, per germline (reference sequence). The V and J ends lost 6 bases and 3 bases respectively, with 12 bases between them. The CDR3 loop spans 13 amino acids. CDR3 sequence reads: CASSDGVNYEQYF. The CDR3 nucleotides read TGTGCCAGTAGCGACGGCGTTAACTACGAGCAGTACTTC.

This clone was seen a few times. The chain joins TRBV7-2 to TRBJ2-3; 9 bases map to TRBD2. The germline gives CDR1 SGHTA, CDR2 FQGNSA. With 6 bases clipped from V and 4 bases from J, the junction kept 8 bases outside the gene matches. This CDR3 spans 15 amino acids. The CDR3 nucleotides read TGTGCCAGCAGTCAAAGCGGGAGGATTTCAGATACGCAGTATTTT. Translation: CASSQSGRISDTQYF.

The gene calls are TRBV5-1 and TRBJ1-1, with D tentatively TRBD1 (6 bases). The CDR3 totals 14 residues. Germline V CDR1 and CDR2: SGHRS, YFSETQ. Trimming took 5 bases from V and 5 from J, leaving 16 bases between them. CDR3 sequence (DNA): TGCGCCAGCAGTCTACAGGGAGAGAGGACTGAAGCTTTCTTT. The encoded protein is CASSLQGERTEAFF.

This chain connects TRBV27 to TRBJ1-6, with a weak D call TRBD1 (6 bases). V dropped 6 bases and J dropped 7 bases, with 16 bases sitting between them. CDR1 is MNHEY, CDR2 SMNVEV, per germline (reference sequence). This CDR3 is 15 amino acids long. The DNA of the CDR3 is TGTGCCAGCAGCTTAGTTTTCGGACAGAATTCACCCCTCCACTTT. Its protein is CASSLVFGQNSPLHF.